Shown below are 20 T cell receptor beta chains from a single sample sequenced in a study of identical twins. TCRdb used MiXCR to reprocess the 5' RACE reads, holding one entry per CDR3 protein. The sample lists about 150,000 distinct CDR3 sequences; roughly 3.5% were seen once. The sample was memory T cells sorted from blood. These receptors were collected from a man aged 18 to 29 in good health.

This clonotype occurred many times. The genes are TRBV2 and TRBJ1-5, with D unresolved. This CDR3 is 12 amino acids long. CDR1 SNHLY and CDR2 FYNNEI come from the germline V gene. V was cut by 7 bases and J by 3 bases, with 7 bases left in between. CDR3 sequence reads: CASNVANQPQHF. CDR3 nucleotides: TGTGCCAGCAACGTGGCCAATCAGCCCCAGCATTTT.

Many counts were recorded for this clonotype. The chain is built from TRBV7-2 and TRBJ1-2; D perhaps matches TRBD1 (6 bases). CDR1 and CDR2 from the germline V gene are SGHTA and FQGNSA. The ends were cut back, 3 bases at V and 2 bases at J, with 7 bases in the middle. The CDR3 sequence is 13 residues long. Here the CDR3 reads CASSFQGNYGYTF. The DNA of the CDR3 is TGTGCCAGCAGCTTTCAGGGGAACTATGGCTACACCTTC.

In this sample, this clonotype turned up many times. The DNA of the CDR3 is TGCGCCAGCAGCCCTCTAGCGCAGAGCTCCTACAATGAGCAGTTCTTC. Protein product: CASSPLAQSSYNEQFF. The chain combines TRBV5-1 with TRBJ2-1, with D perhaps TRBD2 (6 bases). Germline assignment: CDR1 SGHRS and CDR2 YFSETQ. The CDR3 extends over 16 amino acids. Trimming removed 4 bases at V and 0 bases at J, with 14 bases between.

This clonotype was seen ten or more times. The chain joins TRBV4-3 to TRBJ2-5; 9 nucleotides match TRBD1. The CDR3 has 15 amino acids. V gave up 2 bases and J gave up 3 bases; unmatched junction bases: 4. CDR1 and CDR2 from the germline V gene are LGHNA and YSLEER. CDR3 in DNA: TGCGCCAGCAGCCAATGGGGGACAGGGAAAGAGACCCAGTACTTC. Its translation is CASSQWGTGKETQYF.

At least ten counts were recorded for this clonotype. The chain's CDR3 is CASSLNAGHGYTF. The DNA of the CDR3 is TGTGCCAGCAGTTTAAATGCGGGACATGGCTACACCTTC. This chain links TRBV27 with TRBJ1-2; tentatively, D is TRBD1 (5 bases). The CDR3 is 13 amino acids. Germline CDR1 and CDR2: MNHEY and SMNVEV (reference sequence). V lost 2 bases and J 6 bases, leaving 10 bases between the germline ends.

This clonotype was counted a single time. A much larger clone lies one base from this, so it may be a read error. This sequence joins TRBV6-2 or TRBV6-3 and TRBJ2-1, with D possibly TRBD2 on 5 matching bases. CDR1 is MNHEY and CDR2 is SVGEGT in the germline V gene. This CDR3 has 15 residues. The CDR3 coding sequence is TGTGCCAGCAGTTATCTACCGGGGTCCTACGATGAGCAGTTCTTC. Translation gives CASSYLPGSYDEQFF.

This clonotype appeared a few times. This CDR3 reads CASGLGLYEQYV. CDR3 in DNA: TGTGCTAGTGGTTTGGGGCTCTACGAGCAGTACGTC. This chain uses TRBV12-5 with TRBJ2-7, with D hard to call. Trimming took off 1 base at V and 3 bases at J, with 4 bases between the two ends. This CDR3 contains 12 residues. Germline CDR1 is LGHNT and CDR2 is FRNRAP.

This clonotype turned up a few times. This sequence joins TRBV3-1 and TRBJ2-7; D unresolved. The V and J ends lost 1 base and 2 bases respectively, with 15 bases between them. CDR3 size: 16 residues. Looked up from germline, CDR1 is LGHDT and CDR2 is YNNKEL (reference sequence). CDR3 nucleotide sequence: TGTGCCAGCAGCCAAGTAGGGCATTATTTAACCTACGAGCAGTACTTC. Its translation is CASSQVGHYLTYEQYF.

This clonotype was observed many times. This rearrangement joins TRBV9 to TRBJ2-7; 7 nucleotides agree with TRBD2. Per germline, CDR1 SGDLS and CDR2 YYNGEE. J was trimmed by 2 bases and V by 3 bases; bases with no gene match: 5. The CDR3 runs 14 residues. CDR3 sequence reads: CASSARGGTYEQYF. The DNA of the CDR3 is TGTGCCAGCAGCGCCCGCGGGGGAACCTACGAGCAGTACTTC.

This clonotype was picked up many times. The rearrangement uses TRBV6-1 and TRBJ1-1, with D possibly matching TRBD1 (5 bases). The V end lost 4 bases, the J end lost 3 bases, and 12 bases lay between the germline ends. From germline, CDR1 is MNHNS and CDR2 SASEGT. This CDR3 region has 14 residues. This CDR3 reads CASSGAQGHTEAFF. The CDR3 DNA reads as TGTGCCAGCAGTGGTGCGCAGGGACACACTGAAGCTTTCTTT.

The table lists this clonotype with many counts. The genes are TRBV2 and TRBJ1-1; perhaps TRBD1 as D (5 bases). V was trimmed by 7 bases and J by 5 bases, leaving 14 bases between them. The CDR3 is 13 amino acids. Germline V gene data show CDR1 as SNHLY and CDR2 as FYNNEI. CDR3 in amino acids: CASTRAPGTEAFF. The CDR3 bases are TGTGCCAGCACCAGGGCCCCCGGGACTGAAGCTTTCTTT.

The sample holds many counts of this clonotype. The chain carries TRBV5-1 and TRBJ2-5; no clear D. This CDR3 comprises 12 residues. The V and J ends lost 4 bases and 1 base respectively, with 5 bases between them. CDR1 is SGHRS and CDR2 is YFSETQ in the germline V gene. In nucleotides, the CDR3 is TGCGCCAGCAGCGCCGTCCAAGAGACCCAGTACTTC. It codes for CASSAVQETQYF.

This clonotype was seen many times. The chain links TRBV16 to TRBJ2-7; D tentatively reads TRBD1 or TRBD2 (5 bases each). The ends were cut back, 0 bases at V and 6 bases at J, with 9 bases in the middle. The germline V gene encodes CDR1 KGHSY and CDR2 FQNENV. CDR3 length: 13 residues. The CDR3, as DNA: TGTGCCAGCAGCCAATCCCGGGGCTCCGAGCAGTACTTC. It yields the protein CASSQSRGSEQYF.

This clonotype appeared many times. This rearrangement joins TRBV28 to TRBJ1-5; TRBD1 agrees at 9 bases. V dropped 5 bases and J dropped 0; count of bases not matched to a gene: 8. CDR3 size: 17 residues. The germline gives CDR1 MDHEN, CDR2 SYDVKM. This CDR3 is CASSHGTGRFSNQPQHF. In nucleotides, the CDR3 is TGTGCCAGCAGTCACGGGACAGGGAGGTTTAGCAATCAGCCCCAGCATTTT.

In this sample, this clonotype turned up many times. The chain combines TRBV27 with TRBJ2-3; no clear D. V was clipped by 2 bases and J by 10 bases, with 16 bases between them. Germline CDR1 MNHEY, CDR2 SMNVEV (reference sequence). The CDR3 extends over 14 amino acids. The CDR3 protein is CASSLGRDLAAQYF. CDR3 bases: TGTGCCAGCAGTTTAGGTAGGGATTTGGCCGCGCAGTATTTT.

This clonotype was picked up many times. This rearrangement joins TRBV12-3 or TRBV12-4 to TRBJ2-4; D remains unclear. V was clipped by 7 bases and J by 1 base, with 14 bases between them. This CDR3 region has 15 residues. CDR3 DNA sequence: TGTGCCAGCACTTACTCCCCATCGGCCAAAAACATTCAGTACTTC. This gives the protein CASTYSPSAKNIQYF.

This clonotype appeared many times. The rearrangement joins TRBV5-4 to TRBJ2-1; tentatively, D is TRBD1 (5 bases). This CDR3 has 14 residues. V shed 3 bases and J shed 7 bases, with 14 bases lying between them. From germline, CDR1 is SGHNT and CDR2 YYREEE (reference sequence). The CDR3 loop reads CASSSPGAGNEQFF. CDR3 sequence (DNA): TGTGCCAGCAGCTCACCTGGGGCAGGTAATGAGCAGTTCTTC.

This clonotype came up many times. This chain connects TRBV3-1 to TRBJ2-7, with TRBD1 matching over 9 bases. Germline V gene sequence: CDR1 LGHDT, CDR2 YNNKEL (reference sequence). V shed 1 base, J shed 4 bases, and the junction held 8 bases outside the gene matches. The length of the CDR3 is 16 residues. CDR3 loop: CASSQASAGQGYEQYF. The CDR3 region has the DNA TGTGCCAGCAGCCAAGCGAGCGCGGGACAGGGATACGAGCAGTACTTC.

This clonotype was seen ten or more times. This chain links TRBV7-8 with TRBJ2-7; D ambiguous. The CDR3 is made up of 17 amino acids. Looked up from germline, CDR1 is SGHVS and CDR2 is FQNEAQ. V dropped 5 bases and J dropped 5 bases, with 25 bases sitting between them. The CDR3 is CASSPVGRVPLSHEQYV. In nucleotides, the CDR3 is TGTGCCAGCAGCCCCGTGGGAAGGGTCCCTCTCTCTCACGAGCAGTACGTC.

Only a few counts were recorded for this clonotype. V and J are TRBV28 and TRBJ2-7; 10 bases agree with TRBD1. This CDR3 has 15 amino acids. The V segment lost 6 bases and the J segment 1 base; nucleotides outside the gene matches: 6. Germline lookup yields CDR1 MDHEN and CDR2 SYDVKM. CDR3: CASSLPGQGSYEQYF. For the CDR3, the DNA is TGTGCCAGCAGCCTACCGGGACAGGGGTCCTACGAGCAGTACTTC.